These T cell receptor beta chains were read from a single sample in a study of Ad26.COV2.S vaccination and SARS-CoV-2 variants. Assay used: immunoSEQ multiplex PCR; TCRdb lists only in-frame clones, some missing. The sample records about 320,000 clones, roughly 84% being singletons. The sample in question was peripheral blood, obtained in a trial of Ad26.COV2.S vaccine versus placebo. The receptors here all came from a person between 18 and 65 years old who received the Ad26.COV2.S COVID-19 vaccine or a placebo. CDR3s include the opening cysteine and the closing phenylalanine or tryptophan. A D gene is named only where the DNA matches it firmly. Clone sizes are given selectively: once, few, many, or a class where the clone is expanded.

TRBJ2-7,few,TRBV5-1,-,TGCGCCAGCAGCCCCGACCCGGGAGTCTCCTACGAGCAGTACTTC,CASSPDPGVSYEQYF
TRBJ2-1,-,TRBV27,TRBD2,TGTGCCAGCAGCCCTGGCGGGGGAAGGACCTACAATGAGCAGTTCTTC,CASSPGGGRTYNEQFF
TRBJ1-2,-,TRBV30,-,TGTGCCTGGAGTAACAGGGCTGACTATGGCTACACCTTC,CAWSNRADYGYTF
TRBJ2-1,-,TRBV4-2,-,TGTGCCAGCAGCCAAGAGGGAGGGGGTTACAATGAGCAGTTCTTC,CASSQEGGGYNEQFF
TRBJ1-5,once,TRBV5-8,-,TGTGCCAGCAGCTTGTGGGCAGGGAAGGATCAGCCCCAGCATTTT,CASSLWAGKDQPQHF
TRBJ2-3,-,TRBV13,-,TGTGCCAGCAGCTCCGGCCCTAACGGAGGGGTCCGGCCTGGCACAGATACGCAGTATTTT,CASSSGPNGGVRPGTDTQYF
TRBJ2-2,few,TRBV4-1,-,TGCGCCAGCAGCGATTACCGGAGACAACTGACCGGGGAGCTGTTTTTT,CASSDYRRQLTGELFF
TRBJ1-2,-,TRBV3-1/TRBV3-2,TRBD1,TGTGCCAGCAGCGCCGGGACAGCGAACTATGGCTACACCTTC,CASSAGTANYGYTF
TRBJ2-7,-,TRBV6-5,TRBD1,TGTGCCAGCACCAGGGGGGGACAGGGAGACTACGAGCAGTACTTC,CASTRGGQGDYEQYF
TRBJ1-1,-,TRBV19,-,TGTGCCAGTAGTGAGAGGGACACTAGTGCTTTCTTT,CASSERDTSAFF
TRBJ2-3,once,TRBV28,-,TGTGCCAGCAGTTCCGGGGAATTGACGCAGTATTTT,CASSSGELTQYF
TRBJ1-2,few,TRBV30,TRBD1,TGTGCCTGGAGTGGAACTACAGGGGGCATCGGTGGCTACACCTTC,CAWSGTTGGIGGYTF
TRBJ2-2,many,TRBV6-5,-,TGTGCCAGCAGAGGGATAGAGGTCGGGGAGCTGTTTTTT,CASRGIEVGELFF
TRBJ1-1,-,TRBV6-5,TRBD1,TGTGCCAGCAGTTACTCTACAGGGGCGAACACTGAAGCTTTCTTT,CASSYSTGANTEAFF
TRBJ2-1,-,TRBV9,TRBD2,TGTGCCAGCAGCGGGCTAGCGGGGGGTTACAATGAGCAGTTCTTC,CASSGLAGGYNEQFF
TRBJ2-1,-,TRBV7-2,-,TGTGCCAGCAGCCCGTGGCGCGGGACAGTCAATGAGCAGTTCTTC,CASSPWRGTVNEQFF
TRBJ2-5,-,TRBV18,TRBD2,TGTGCCAGCTCACCACCGAGACTAGCGGGGGTGGAGACCCAGTACTTC,CASSPPRLAGVETQYF
TRBJ1-2,-,TRBV6-5,-,TGTGCCAGCAGTCCGACACCCCTTAACTATGGCTACACCTTC,CASSPTPLNYGYTF
TRBJ1-5,once,TRBV6-1,-,TGTGCCAGCAGTGAACAGGGATATAGCAATCAGCCCCAGCATTTT,CASSEQGYSNQPQHF
TRBJ1-2,once,TRBV4-1,-,TGCGCCAGCAGCCAATCTTTTGAGGCAGTTCCATATGGCTACACCTTC,CASSQSFEAVPYGYTF
TRBJ2-2,-,TRBV20-1,-,TGCAGTGCTCGGGACACCGGGGAGCTGTTTTTT,CSARDTGELFF
TRBJ2-1,-,TRBV5-4,-,TGTGCCAGCAGCTTACGAGCCCAGGGAGAATATGAGCAGTTCTTC,CASSLRAQGEYEQFF
TRBJ1-6,-,TRBV30,-,TGTGCCTGGAGTCCCCGGAGGCCTTTAGGGTATAATTCACCCCTCCACTTT,CAWSPRRPLGYNSPLHF
TRBJ2-1,-,TRBV5-1,TRBD1,TGCGCCAGCAGCTTGAAGGGACAGGGCACAGGGTACAATGAGCAGTTCTTC,CASSLKGQGTGYNEQFF
TRBJ1-4,-,TRBV20-1,TRBD1,TGCAGTGCTAGTCCTCGGACAGGGTTTAATGAAAAACTGTTTTTT,CSASPRTGFNEKLFF
TRBJ2-2,-,TRBV18,-,TGTGCCAGCTCACCAACGGGGCAGTCCGGGGAGCTGTTTTTT,CASSPTGQSGELFF
TRBJ2-3,-,TRBV4-3,TRBD2,TGCGCCAGCAGCCAAGCTCTAGCGGTCACAGATACGCAGTATTTT,CASSQALAVTDTQYF
TRBJ2-1,-,TRBV5-1,TRBD2,TGCGCCAGCAGCGGGGGACTAGCGGACAATGAGCAGTTCTTC,CASSGGLADNEQFF
TRBJ1-3,-,TRBV9,-,TGTGCCAGCAGCCCTCCCGGGGCAGGGGACGGAAACACCATATATTTT,CASSPPGAGDGNTIYF
TRBJ1-1,-,TRBV6-5,-,TGTGCCAGCAGTCCGCCCGGGGACACTGAAGCTTTCTTT,CASSPPGDTEAFF
TRBJ1-3,-,TRBV13,-,TGTGCCAGCCGCAACCAGGGAGCTGGAAACACCATATATTTT,CASRNQGAGNTIYF
TRBJ2-7,-,TRBV6-5,TRBD1,TGTGCCAGCAGTACCGGGACAGGGTCCTACGAGCAGTACTTC,CASSTGTGSYEQYF
TRBJ2-5,-,TRBV3-1/TRBV3-2,-,TGTGCCAGCAGCCCTCCTACTATTAACCAAGAGACCCAGTACTTC,CASSPPTINQETQYF
TRBJ2-1,-,TRBV9,TRBD2,TGTGCCAGCAGCCCCGGGGGGGGCTCTAACTACAATGAGCAGTTCTTC,CASSPGGGSNYNEQFF
TRBJ1-4,once,TRBV24-1,TRBD1,TGTGCCACCAGTGATCCGGGACAGGGTCCGACAACTAATGAAAAACTGTTTTTT,CATSDPGQGPTTNEKLFF
TRBJ1-1,-,TRBV25-1,TRBD1,TGTGCCAGCAGTCCACAGGGGGAGGTCACTGAAGCTTTCTTT,CASSPQGEVTEAFF
TRBJ1-6,-,TRBV9,-,TGTGCCAGCAGCGGGCGAACAGGGTCCAATTCACCCCTCCACTTT,CASSGRTGSNSPLHF
TRBJ2-7,-,TRBV7-9,TRBD1,TGTGCCAGCAGCACCGGGACAGGGAGTCGCGGCGAGCAGTACTTC,CASSTGTGSRGEQYF
TRBJ1-1,-,TRBV29-1,-,TGCAGCGTTGTAGACAGAACGAACACTGAAGCTTTCTTT,CSVVDRTNTEAFF
TRBJ2-5,-,TRBV7-9,TRBD2,TGTGCCAGCAGCTCGCTAGCGGGGGCGGGAGAGACCCAGTACTTC,CASSSLAGAGETQYF
TRBJ2-7,-,TRBV15,TRBD2,TGTGCCACCAGCAGAGCACTAGCGGGGGTCTCATCCTACGAGCAGTACTTC,CATSRALAGVSSYEQYF
TRBJ1-6,-,TRBV3-1/TRBV3-2,-,TGTGCCAGCAGCCATGGGGGCGCGGTTAGTTCACCCCTCCACTTT,CASSHGGAVSSPLHF
TRBJ1-2,-,TRBV18,-,TGTGCCAGCTCACCCCCTCGGACAGACAACTATGGCTACACCTTC,CASSPPRTDNYGYTF
TRBJ2-7,-,TRBV4-2,-,TGTGCCAGCAGCCAAGATGCGACGGGGCCCTATCGGTACTTC,CASSQDATGPYRYF
TRBJ2-1,-,TRBV2,-,TGTGCCAGCAGTGGAGGGGGGCGCCTCAATGAGCAGTTCTTC,CASSGGGRLNEQFF
TRBJ2-1,-,TRBV6-1,-,TGTGCCAGCAGTGAAGCTATGGCGGAATACAATGAGCAGTTCTTC,CASSEAMAEYNEQFF
TRBJ1-4,few,TRBV28,TRBD1,TGTGCCAGCAGTTCCACAGGGGGCGCAGGAGAAAAACTGTTTTTT,CASSSTGGAGEKLFF
TRBJ1-1,-,TRBV11-2,-,TGTGCCAGCAGCAAACAGGTGAACACTGAAGCTTTCTTT,CASSKQVNTEAFF
TRBJ2-2,-,TRBV11-2,-,TGTGCCAGCAGCCCCAACGGGCAGAACACCGGGGAGCTGTTTTTT,CASSPNGQNTGELFF
TRBJ1-1,few,TRBV3-1/TRBV3-2,-,TGTGCCAGCAGCCGGGGACTTATGAACACTGAAGCTTTCTTT,CASSRGLMNTEAFF
TRBJ2-3,-,TRBV5-6,TRBD1,TGTGCCAGCAGCTCGGGGACAGGTAGCACAGATACGCAGTATTTT,CASSSGTGSTDTQYF
TRBJ2-3,-,TRBV7-2,TRBD2,TGTGCCAGCAGCCCGGAGCGGGGCGGGGCAGATACGCAGTATTTT,CASSPERGGADTQYF
TRBJ2-7,-,TRBV7-6,TRBD2,TGTGCCAGCAGCCTTGGCGGGACTACCTACGAGCAGTACTTC,CASSLGGTTYEQYF
TRBJ1-4,-,TRBV5-1,-,TGCGCCAGCAGCTATGGTAATGAAAAACTGTTTTTT,CASSYGNEKLFF
TRBJ2-3,-,TRBV11-2,TRBD2,TGTGCCTCCTCGAGGCTAGCGGGGTTCGATACGCAGTATTTT,CASSRLAGFDTQYF
TRBJ1-1,-,TRBV29-1,-,TGCAGCGTTGACGGCCGACCCGGTGGCACTGAAGCTTTCTTT,CSVDGRPGGTEAFF
TRBJ2-1,few,TRBV7-3,-,TGTGCCAGCAGCTCCGGACCGAGCTCCTACAATGAGCAGTTCTTC,CASSSGPSSYNEQFF
TRBJ1-2,once,TRBV30,TRBD1,TGTGCCTGGAGTGTACAGGGGATAGAAGGCTACACCTTC,CAWSVQGIEGYTF
TRBJ2-2,-,TRBV25-1,-,TGTGCCAGCAGTGGGGGCACCGCCGCCGGGGAGCTGTTTTTT,CASSGGTAAGELFF